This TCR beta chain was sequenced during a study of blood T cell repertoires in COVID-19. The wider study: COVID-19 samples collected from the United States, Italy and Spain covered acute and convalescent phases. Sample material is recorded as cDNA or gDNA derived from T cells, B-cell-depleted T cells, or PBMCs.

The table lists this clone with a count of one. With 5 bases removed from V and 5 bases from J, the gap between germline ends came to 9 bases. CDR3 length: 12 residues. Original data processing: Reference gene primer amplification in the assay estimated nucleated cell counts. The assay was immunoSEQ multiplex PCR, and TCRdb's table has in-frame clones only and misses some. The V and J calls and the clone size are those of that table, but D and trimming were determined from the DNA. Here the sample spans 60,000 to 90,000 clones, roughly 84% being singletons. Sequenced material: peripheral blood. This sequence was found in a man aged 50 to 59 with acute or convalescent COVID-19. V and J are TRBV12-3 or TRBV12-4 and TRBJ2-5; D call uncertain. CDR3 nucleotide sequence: TGTGCCAGCAGTCCTAGGCGCGAGACCCAGTACTTC. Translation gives CASSPRRETQYF.